This T cell receptor (beta chain) was identified in a study of human T cells and chemical hapten exposure. Time point in this sample: patch test 3, about 24 weeks after DPC sensitization. The treatment is: therapeutic diphenylcyclopropenone sensitization with weekly scalp DPC. On this clonotype: Its antigen remains unidentified.

Regarding the study as a whole: Large CDR3 similarity clusters arose significantly more often from expanded TCRs than from controls.

The germline V and J ends were trimmed by 1 base and 1 base, with 7 bases remaining between them. The CDR3 has 14 residues. Germline lookup yields CDR1 SGHAT and CDR2 FQDESV (reference sequence). TCRdb independently ran MiXCR on the RACE reads; one entry per CDR3 protein. This table holds roughly 100,000 distinct CDR3 sequences, 30% to 35% found once. The specimen comprised whole blood, sampled in connection with sensitization to the hapten diphenylcyclopropenone (DPC). J is TRBJ2-5 and V is TRBV11-1; no definite D call. The source of this sequence is a man in his forties with alopecia areata. Some clones in this sample may be carry-over from other donors' samples. This chain's CDR3 is CASSLGLSQETQYF. CDR3 nucleotides: TGTGCCAGCAGCTTAGGTCTCAGCCAAGAGACCCAGTACTTC. Full variable domain (missing parts from reference TRBV11-1 and TRBJ2-5): EAEVAQSPRYKITEKSQAVAFWCDPISGHATLYWYRQILGQGPELLVQFQDESVVDDSQLPKDRFSAERLKGVDSTLKIQPAELGDSAMYLCASSLGLSQETQYFGPGTRLLVL.